A single sample gave rise to the 24 T cell receptor beta chains below, sequenced in a study of shared T cell receptors in the human thymus. Some clones are missing from TCRdb's copy, which holds only in-frame ones; the method was immunoSEQ multiplex PCR. Of 700,000 to 750,000 clones listed, 80% to 90% are singletons. This same sample was also taken into another study, of human thymus T cells.

Sequences were obtained from thymocytes. Receptor source: a girl under three years old with a congenital heart defect.

As DNA, the CDR3 is TGTGCCAGCAGCCGATTGGTCGGGGGGACCCTCCACTTT. It specifies CASSRLVGGTLHF. The chain links TRBV11-2 to TRBJ1-6, with D possibly being TRBD1 (5 bases). Trimming took 5 bases from V and 14 from J, leaving 16 bases between them. The CDR3 runs 13 residues. From germline, CDR1 is SGHAT and CDR2 FQNNGV. Variable domain in full (rest from reference TRBV11-2 and TRBJ1-6): EAGVAQSPRYKIIEKRQSVAFWCNPISGHATLYWYQQILGQGPKLLIQFQNNGVVDDSQLPKDRFSAERLKGVDSTLKIQPAKLEDSAVYLCASSRLVGGTLHFGNGTRLTVT.

This chain uses TRBV19 with TRBJ2-1; D gene unclear. V lost 7 bases to trimming and J lost 1 base, with 14 bases between them. The germline V gene has CDR1 LNHDA and CDR2 SQIVND (reference sequence). This CDR3 is 15 amino acids long. The CDR3 reads CASIPAHGSYNEQFF. The CDR3 coding sequence is TGTGCCAGTATCCCAGCGCACGGGTCCTACAATGAGCAGTTCTTC.

This clone was seen a few times. The chain carries TRBV5-8 and TRBJ1-4; 8 bases match TRBD1. Germline loops: CDR1 SGHTS, CDR2 YDEGEE. Trimming at V came to 4 bases and at J to 3 bases, leaving 17 bases not matched to a gene. The CDR3 is 19 residues long. The CDR3 bases are TGTGCCAGCAGCCGTTGGACAGGGTTACTCTACGGCGCTAATGAAAAACTGTTTTTT. It encodes CASSRWTGLLYGANEKLFF.

The genes are TRBV7-9 and TRBJ2-7; TRBD1 matches at 9 bases. Germline V gene data show CDR1 as SEHNR and CDR2 as FQNEAQ (reference sequence). Unmatched junction bases numbered 6, after V lost 3 bases and J lost 3 bases. The CDR3 has 15 amino acids. The CDR3, as DNA: TGTGCCAGCAGCTTGGGACAGGGTTTTCACTACGAGCAGTACTTC. As protein: CASSLGQGFHYEQYF.

The chain is built from TRBV5-1 and TRBJ2-7; 9 nucleotides match TRBD1. CDR3 length: 14 residues. The germline CDR1 and CDR2 sequences are SGHRS and YFSETQ. The V segment lost 0 bases and the J segment 9 bases; nucleotides outside the gene matches: 7. The chain's CDR3 is CASSLGDRVHVQYF. CDR3 DNA sequence: TGCGCCAGCAGCTTGGGGGACAGGGTGCACGTGCAGTACTTC.

V is TRBV2 and J is TRBJ1-5; D is perhaps TRBD1 (5 bases). V shed 6 bases and J shed 2 bases, with 17 bases lying between them. CDR3 size: 16 residues. Germline loops: CDR1 SNHLY, CDR2 FYNNEI. This CDR3 reads CASRFLPPQGNQPQHF. The DNA for the CDR3 is TGTGCCAGCAGATTTTTACCCCCACAGGGCAATCAGCCCCAGCATTTT.

The rearrangement links TRBV4-3 to TRBJ1-1; 10 bases line up with TRBD1. The CDR3 length is 16 residues. CDR1 LGHNA and CDR2 YSLEER come from the germline V gene. V was pared by 0 bases and J by 1 base, with 2 bases of the junction left unmatched. The CDR3 nucleotides are TGCGCCAGCAGCCAAGATTGGGACAGGGGGAACACTGAAGCTTTCTTT. It translates to CASSQDWDRGNTEAFF.

The chain couples TRBV2 to TRBJ1-5; TRBD1 aligns across 7 bases. CDR1 SNHLY and CDR2 FYNNEI come from the germline V gene. The V segment lost 5 bases and the J segment 1 base; nucleotides outside the gene matches: 5. The CDR3 totals 15 residues. CDR3 in amino acids: CASSLDRSSNQPQHF. The CDR3 nucleotides are TGTGCCAGCAGTTTGGACAGGTCGAGCAATCAGCCCCAGCATTTT.

The chain joins TRBV19 to TRBJ2-4; 7 bases align to TRBD1. V lost 7 bases to trimming and J lost 0 bases; unmatched junction nucleotides: 9. This CDR3 has 16 residues. Germline CDR1 LNHDA, CDR2 SQIVND (reference sequence). The CDR3, as DNA: TGTGCCAGTATACGGGACAGTCTTTTAGCCAAAAACATTCAGTACTTC. This translates into CASIRDSLLAKNIQYF.

The gene calls are TRBV28 and TRBJ2-7, with 9 bases matching TRBD1. The junction had 14 bases not matched to a gene; V was cut back by 5 bases and J by 6 bases. The CDR3 has 16 amino acids. Germline V CDR1 and CDR2: MDHEN, SYDVKM. CDR3 sequence: CASSPIPGTGLTEQYF. The CDR3 nucleotides are TGTGCCAGCAGTCCAATTCCCGGGACAGGGCTAACCGAGCAGTACTTC.

The CDR3 coding sequence is TGTGCCAGCAGCTCGACAGGGGCGAACTATGGCTACACCTTC. Encoded protein: CASSSTGANYGYTF. The chain couples TRBV11-2 to TRBJ1-2; 8 nucleotides match TRBD1. Germline CDR1 is SGHAT and CDR2 is FQNNGV. Trimming at V came to 4 bases and at J to 2 bases, leaving 3 bases not matched to a gene. The CDR3 is 14 residues long.

This chain's CDR3 is CASSRPQGRNTEAFF. DNA for the CDR3: TGTGCCAGCAGCCGCCCACAGGGGCGGAACACTGAAGCTTTCTTT. The chain combines TRBV5-8 with TRBJ1-1; 7 nucleotides match TRBD1. The V segment lost 4 bases and the J segment 1 base; nucleotides outside the gene matches: 7. The CDR3 is 15 amino acids. Germline V CDR1 and CDR2: SGHTS, YDEGEE.

V usage is TRBV19 and J usage is TRBJ1-5; TRBD1 might be the D (6 bases). The CDR3 is made up of 14 amino acids. CDR1 and CDR2 from the germline V gene are LNHDA and SQIVND (reference sequence). The ends were cut back, 3 bases at V and 5 bases at J, with 11 bases in the middle. The CDR3 is CASSIQDRHQPQHF. The CDR3 DNA is TGTGCCAGTAGTATCCAAGACAGGCATCAGCCCCAGCATTTT.

The V call is TRBV11-2, the J call TRBJ1-5; TRBD1 aligns across 8 bases. Unmatched junction bases numbered 7, after V lost 1 base and J lost 2 bases. This CDR3 contains 17 residues. The V gene's germline CDR1 is SGHAT and CDR2 FQNNGV. CDR3 bases: TGTGCCAGCAGCTTAGGACAGGGGCCAGTTTGCAATCAGCCCCAGCATTTT. This translates into CASSLGQGPVCNQPQHF.

CDR3 DNA sequence: TGTGCCAGCAGCTTTCGGGACAGGGGGCGCTTAGCCCTCCACTTT. Residues: CASSFRDRGRLALHF. The V and J genes are TRBV5-4 and TRBJ1-6, with 12 positions matching TRBD1. The CDR3 is made up of 15 amino acids. CDR1 SGHNT and CDR2 YYREEE come from the germline V gene (reference sequence). The trim removed 2 bases at V and 14 bases at J, leaving 8 bases unmatched.

V and J are TRBV4-3 and TRBJ1-1; 7 bases are a match to TRBD1. Losses at the gene ends were 0 bases for V and 4 bases for J; bases not matched to a gene: 14. The CDR3 runs 18 residues. CDR1 is LGHNA, CDR2 YSLEER, per germline. For the CDR3, the DNA is TGCGCCAGCAGCCAAGATCCCCCGTCGACAGGGCGGGGCACTGAAGCTTTCTTT. It encodes CASSQDPPSTGRGTEAFF.

The V and J genes are TRBV14 and TRBJ2-2; 11 nucleotides align to TRBD2. Germline V CDR1 and CDR2: SGHDN, FVKESK. The CDR3 runs 21 residues. V dropped 0 bases and J dropped 2; count of bases not matched to a gene: 14. The CDR3 loop is CASSQDFLAGGLRANTGELFF. CDR3 DNA sequence: TGTGCCAGCAGCCAAGATTTTCTAGCGGGGGGACTCCGCGCTAACACCGGGGAGCTGTTTTTT.

This clone has just one count. The J gene is TRBJ2-7, the V gene TRBV7-8, with D maybe TRBD1 (6 bases). Trimming left V 2 bases short and J 2 bases short, with 10 bases between. Germline V gene sequence: CDR1 SGHVS, CDR2 FQNEAQ. CDR3 length: 14 residues. The CDR3 DNA reads TGTGCCAGCAGCTTAACAGGGTTAACCTACGAGCAGTACTTC. It is translated as CASSLTGLTYEQYF.

Only one count was recorded for this clone. The CDR3, as DNA: TGTGCCAGTAGCCCGATGGGCTCAAACTATGGCTACACCTTC. This codes for CASSPMGSNYGYTF. The gene calls are TRBV19 and TRBJ1-2; D is unresolved. V was shortened by 6 bases and J by 2 bases, with 13 bases between the two germline ends. The V gene's germline CDR1 is LNHDA and CDR2 SQIVND (reference sequence). This CDR3 region has 14 residues.

The chain has TRBV19 and TRBJ1-4; TRBD1 is a possible D gene (6 bases). V was pared by 7 bases and J by 4 bases, with 16 bases between. Germline V gene sequence: CDR1 LNHDA, CDR2 SQIVND (reference sequence). CDR3 length: 15 amino acids. The CDR3 sequence is CASMGGPGLNEKLFF. CDR3 DNA sequence: TGTGCCAGTATGGGGGGGCCGGGCCTTAATGAAAAACTGTTTTTT.

The V call is TRBV27, the J call TRBJ2-1; 13 bases are shared with TRBD2. The CDR3 is made up of 19 amino acids. With 7 bases clipped from V and 5 bases from J, the junction kept 17 bases outside the gene matches. CDR1 and CDR2 (germline): MNHEY, SMNVEV (reference sequence). The CDR3 coding sequence is TGTGCCAGCACACCACCAGTCTCACTAGCGGGGGGGCCCCACAATGAGCAGTTCTTC. It yields the protein CASTPPVSLAGGPHNEQFF.

This chain joins TRBV10-3 and TRBJ2-7, with 7 positions matching TRBD2. Germline V gene data show CDR1 as ENHRY and CDR2 as SYGVKD. The trim removed 0 bases at V and 2 bases at J, leaving 7 bases unmatched. The CDR3 has 16 amino acids. The CDR3, as DNA: TGTGCCATCAGTGAGTCGACGACCCGGGGGGCCTACGAGCAGTACTTC. The encoded protein is CAISESTTRGAYEQYF.

Of note for this clone: A junction boundary mismatches the germline segment, possibly from a read error. Other DNA sequences within the sample encode an identical CDR3. The rearrangement joins TRBV2 to TRBJ1-6, with TRBD1 matching over 7 bases. The CDR3 has 15 residues. The germline V gene encodes CDR1 SNHLY and CDR2 FYNNEI. The CDR3 sequence is CATTLGRGDNSPLHF. The CDR3 DNA reads TGTGCCACGACGTTAGGCAGGGGGGATAATTCCCCCCTCCACTTT.

The V call is TRBV27, the J call TRBJ2-1, with 11 nucleotides matching TRBD1. CDR1 is MNHEY, CDR2 SMNVEV, per germline (reference sequence). Unmatched junction bases numbered 2, after V lost 6 bases and J lost 7 bases. This CDR3 contains 13 residues. CDR3 loop: CASRGQGVNEQFF. CDR3 DNA sequence: TGTGCCAGCAGGGGACAGGGGGTAAATGAGCAGTTCTTC.